Listed below are T cell receptor beta chains from one sample, sequenced in a study of vaccination and CD4 T cells after COVID-19. These receptors lack a known antigen. TCRdb re-derived calls from the PCR reads in MiXCR, one entry per CDR3 protein. The table lists tens of thousands of distinct CDR3 sequences, about 40% of them singletons. Source: CD4+ T cells from blood, cultured in vitro, taken about 7 months after SARS-CoV-2 vaccination. Every receptor here comes from a human donor who had recovered from COVID-19. CDR3s include the opening cysteine and the closing phenylalanine or tryptophan. Fields, in order: D gene, J gene, clone size, V gene, CDR3 DNA, CDR3 protein. D genes are given only for firm matches. A clone size is listed for some rows: how often the clone was seen (once, few, many), or a class if it is expanded.

D: TRBD1; J: TRBJ2-7; size: -; V: TRBV15; DNA: TGTGCCACCAGCAGAGCCGGGACAGTGACAACAAGATCCTACGAGCAGTACTTC; CDR3: CATSRAGTVTTRSYEQYF
D: -; J: TRBJ1-6; size: -; V: TRBV7-2; DNA: TGTGCCAGCAGCTTACCCGGTGGAGGGGGTAATTCACCCCTCCACTTT; CDR3: CASSLPGGGGNSPLHF
D: -; J: TRBJ2-5; size: few; V: TRBV7-3; DNA: TGTGCCAGCAGCCTAGGAGGCGGATTGGAAGAGACCCAGTACTTC; CDR3: CASSLGGGLEETQYF
D: TRBD1; J: TRBJ2-1; size: -; V: TRBV20-1; DNA: TGCAGTGAGACCGGGACAGGCCTCAATGAGCAGTTCTTC; CDR3: CSETGTGLNEQFF
D: -; J: TRBJ2-5; size: -; V: TRBV4-3; DNA: TGCGCCAGCAGCCAAGATTGTCCCGCTCAAGAGACCCAGTACTTC; CDR3: CASSQDCPAQETQYF
D: TRBD1; J: TRBJ2-6; size: -; V: TRBV2; DNA: TGTGCCAGCAGGCTACAGGGGTTTGGGGCCAACGTCCTGACTTTC; CDR3: CASRLQGFGANVLTF
D: -; J: TRBJ1-3; size: once; V: TRBV20-1; DNA: TGCAGTGCTAAGACTGGTAACACCATATATTTT; CDR3: CSAKTGNTIYF
D: TRBD2; J: TRBJ2-1; size: -; V: TRBV7-2; DNA: TGTGCCAGCAGCCCCGCGGGACTAGCGGGAGAAGAGCAGTTCTTC; CDR3: CASSPAGLAGEEQFF
D: -; J: TRBJ1-5; size: few; V: TRBV6-5; DNA: TGTGCCAGCAGTTACTCGATTGCAGGGGCTCAGCCCCAGCATTTT; CDR3: CASSYSIAGAQPQHF
D: TRBD2; J: TRBJ2-7; size: -; V: TRBV6-1; DNA: TGTGCCAGCAGTGAAGATCTAGCGGGCAGCTACGAGCAGTACTTC; CDR3: CASSEDLAGSYEQYF
D: -; J: TRBJ2-7; size: -; V: TRBV25-1; DNA: TGTGCCAGCAGTGATTATGCGTCGGGACACCCCCGGTACGAGCAGTACTTC; CDR3: CASSDYASGHPRYEQYF
D: -; J: TRBJ1-2; size: few; V: TRBV7-2; DNA: TGTGCCAGCAGCCAATACAGGGATTACTATGGCTACACCTTC; CDR3: CASSQYRDYYGYTF
D: -; J: TRBJ2-5; size: -; V: TRBV7-2; DNA: TGTGCCAGCAGCCCCAGCAGGGGACAAGAGACCCAGTACTTC; CDR3: CASSPSRGQETQYF
D: TRBD1; J: TRBJ2-6; size: -; V: TRBV12-3/TRBV12-4; DNA: TGTGCCAGCACCCCGCAGGGGGCGGTCGGGGCCAACGTCCTGACTTTC; CDR3: CASTPQGAVGANVLTF
D: -; J: TRBJ2-3; size: few; V: TRBV7-2; DNA: TGTGCCAGCAGCTTAGGGAGTACCGCAGATACGCAGTATTTT; CDR3: CASSLGSTADTQYF
D: -; J: TRBJ1-2; size: -; V: TRBV6-1; DNA: TGTGCCAGCAGTGCACAGAGCAACTATGGCTACACCTTC; CDR3: CASSAQSNYGYTF
D: TRBD2; J: TRBJ2-7; size: once; V: TRBV28; DNA: TGTGCCAGCAGTTTTCCTAGCGGCTACGAGCAGTACTTC; CDR3: CASSFPSGYEQYF
D: TRBD1; J: TRBJ1-1; size: few; V: TRBV7-9; DNA: TGTGCCAGCAGGGGACAGGGGAACACTGAAGCTTTCTTT; CDR3: CASRGQGNTEAFF
D: TRBD2; J: TRBJ2-7; size: -; V: TRBV28; DNA: TGTGCCAGCAGTTTCCTAGCGGGAGCCTCTTACTTC; CDR3: CASSFLAGASYF
D: TRBD2; J: TRBJ2-2; size: -; V: TRBV27; DNA: TGTGCCAGCAGACCCAGAGCGGGAGGGGGCACCGGGGAGCTGTTTTTT; CDR3: CASRPRAGGGTGELFF
D: TRBD2; J: TRBJ2-7; size: -; V: TRBV7-2; DNA: TGTGCCAGCAGTCCCGAGGGCCTAGCGGGTAACGAGCAGTACTTC; CDR3: CASSPEGLAGNEQYF
D: TRBD2; J: TRBJ2-1; size: -; V: TRBV28; DNA: TGTGCCAGCAAAGGACTAGAACTAGCGGGAGGCAATGAGCAGTTCTTC; CDR3: CASKGLELAGGNEQFF
D: -; J: TRBJ1-2; size: -; V: TRBV11-2; DNA: TGTGCCAGCAGCTTAGACCTCTATGGCTACACCTTC; CDR3: CASSLDLYGYTF
D: TRBD2; J: TRBJ2-3; size: few; V: TRBV6-1; DNA: TGTGCCAGCACCGAGCCGGGGGGAGCAGATACGCAGTATTTT; CDR3: CASTEPGGADTQYF
D: TRBD2; J: TRBJ2-5; size: few; V: TRBV24-1; DNA: TGTGCCACCAGTGATTCCGGACTAGTTCAAGAGACCCAGTACTTC; CDR3: CATSDSGLVQETQYF
D: TRBD2; J: TRBJ2-3; size: -; V: TRBV7-9; DNA: TGTGCCAGCAGCTTACTAGCGGGAGGAACAGATACGCAGTATTTT; CDR3: CASSLLAGGTDTQYF
D: -; J: TRBJ2-7; size: few; V: TRBV19; DNA: TGTGCCAGTAGTATATCATGGTCGTGGGGGCGGCCCTACGAGCAGTACTTC; CDR3: CASSISWSWGRPYEQYF
D: -; J: TRBJ2-7; size: few; V: TRBV27; DNA: TGTGCCAGCAGTCCTAGAGCGGTTTTGGACCATCGGTCCTACGAGCAGTACTTC; CDR3: CASSPRAVLDHRSYEQYF
D: TRBD1; J: TRBJ2-5; size: few; V: TRBV7-9; DNA: TGTGCCAGCAGACGGGACAGGGGATCGGAGACCCAGTACTTC; CDR3: CASRRDRGSETQYF
D: TRBD1; J: TRBJ2-5; size: few; V: TRBV7-9; DNA: TGTGCCAGCAGTCGAACAGGGGAACCCCAAGAGACCCAGTACTTC; CDR3: CASSRTGEPQETQYF
D: TRBD1; J: TRBJ2-7; size: -; V: TRBV19; DNA: TGTGCCAGTAGTATCCAGGGGGCTAACGAGCAGTACTTC; CDR3: CASSIQGANEQYF
D: -; J: TRBJ2-7; size: few; V: TRBV28; DNA: TGTGCCAGCAGTTTATCCACCGACTGGCACGAGCAGTACTTC; CDR3: CASSLSTDWHEQYF
D: -; J: TRBJ1-5; size: -; V: TRBV4-1; DNA: TGCGCCAGCAGCCAAGGGGGGGGGCTCGACAATCAGCCCCAGCATTTT; CDR3: CASSQGGGLDNQPQHF
D: TRBD1; J: TRBJ2-7; size: -; V: TRBV27; DNA: TGTGCCAGCAGTTTTCGGTCCGGGACAGTCTCCTACGAGCAGTACTTC; CDR3: CASSFRSGTVSYEQYF
D: TRBD1; J: TRBJ1-6; size: few; V: TRBV7-6; DNA: TGTGCCAGCAGCCTAGATCCTCCCGGGACAGGGGGCTCACCCCTCCACTTT; CDR3: CASSLDPPGTGGSPLHF
D: -; J: TRBJ2-1; size: -; V: TRBV19; DNA: TGTGCCAGTAGTATCCACCCGGGACGGCAGTTCTTC; CDR3: CASSIHPGRQFF
D: -; J: TRBJ1-5; size: -; V: TRBV4-2; DNA: TGTGCCAGCAGCGTTCAGGGAGATCAGCCCCAGCATTTT; CDR3: CASSVQGDQPQHF
D: TRBD2; J: TRBJ2-2; size: -; V: TRBV6-1; DNA: TGTGCCAGCAATAAAGGACTAGCGGGAGGTTATACCGGGGAGCTGTTTTTT; CDR3: CASNKGLAGGYTGELFF
D: TRBD2; J: TRBJ2-1; size: -; V: TRBV7-9; DNA: TGTGCCAGCAGCTTAAGCGGGAGGGGGGGCAATGAGCAGTTCTTC; CDR3: CASSLSGRGGNEQFF
D: -; J: TRBJ2-7; size: few; V: TRBV7-6; DNA: TGTGCCAGCAGCCCGAATCCCCAGGGAGAGCAGTACTTC; CDR3: CASSPNPQGEQYF
D: TRBD1; J: TRBJ2-7; size: few; V: TRBV25-1; DNA: TGTGCCAGCAGTGATGACACCGGGACAGGGACCTACGAGCAGTACTTC; CDR3: CASSDDTGTGTYEQYF
D: -; J: TRBJ2-6; size: -; V: TRBV7-2; DNA: TGTGCCAGCAGCTTAGGTCCGGGGGCTGGGGCCAACGTCCTGACTTTC; CDR3: CASSLGPGAGANVLTF
D: TRBD1; J: TRBJ2-5; size: -; V: TRBV7-9; DNA: TGTGCCAGCAGCACGCGACAGGGCTTGGGGGAGACCCAGTACTTC; CDR3: CASSTRQGLGETQYF
D: TRBD1; J: TRBJ1-1; size: few; V: TRBV5-5; DNA: TGTGCCAGCAGCTCCCCCTATACGGACAGGTGGGGAGGAGAAGCTTTCTTT; CDR3: CASSSPYTDRWGGEAFF
D: TRBD1; J: TRBJ2-7; size: few; V: TRBV6-1; DNA: TGTGCCAGCAGTGCGGGACAGTTCTACGAGCAGTACTTC; CDR3: CASSAGQFYEQYF
D: -; J: TRBJ1-5; size: -; V: TRBV20-1; DNA: TGCAGTGCTAGACTTGCCATTGAGGGCAATCAGCCCCAGCATTTT; CDR3: CSARLAIEGNQPQHF
D: TRBD2; J: TRBJ2-7; size: -; V: TRBV20-1; DNA: TGCAGTGCTAGTCTACCGGGACTAGCTGTCGACGAGCAGTACTTC; CDR3: CSASLPGLAVDEQYF
D: TRBD1; J: TRBJ2-7; size: -; V: TRBV29-1; DNA: TGCAGCGTTGAACTCCCGGGACAGGGGCCCTACGAGCAGTACTTC; CDR3: CSVELPGQGPYEQYF